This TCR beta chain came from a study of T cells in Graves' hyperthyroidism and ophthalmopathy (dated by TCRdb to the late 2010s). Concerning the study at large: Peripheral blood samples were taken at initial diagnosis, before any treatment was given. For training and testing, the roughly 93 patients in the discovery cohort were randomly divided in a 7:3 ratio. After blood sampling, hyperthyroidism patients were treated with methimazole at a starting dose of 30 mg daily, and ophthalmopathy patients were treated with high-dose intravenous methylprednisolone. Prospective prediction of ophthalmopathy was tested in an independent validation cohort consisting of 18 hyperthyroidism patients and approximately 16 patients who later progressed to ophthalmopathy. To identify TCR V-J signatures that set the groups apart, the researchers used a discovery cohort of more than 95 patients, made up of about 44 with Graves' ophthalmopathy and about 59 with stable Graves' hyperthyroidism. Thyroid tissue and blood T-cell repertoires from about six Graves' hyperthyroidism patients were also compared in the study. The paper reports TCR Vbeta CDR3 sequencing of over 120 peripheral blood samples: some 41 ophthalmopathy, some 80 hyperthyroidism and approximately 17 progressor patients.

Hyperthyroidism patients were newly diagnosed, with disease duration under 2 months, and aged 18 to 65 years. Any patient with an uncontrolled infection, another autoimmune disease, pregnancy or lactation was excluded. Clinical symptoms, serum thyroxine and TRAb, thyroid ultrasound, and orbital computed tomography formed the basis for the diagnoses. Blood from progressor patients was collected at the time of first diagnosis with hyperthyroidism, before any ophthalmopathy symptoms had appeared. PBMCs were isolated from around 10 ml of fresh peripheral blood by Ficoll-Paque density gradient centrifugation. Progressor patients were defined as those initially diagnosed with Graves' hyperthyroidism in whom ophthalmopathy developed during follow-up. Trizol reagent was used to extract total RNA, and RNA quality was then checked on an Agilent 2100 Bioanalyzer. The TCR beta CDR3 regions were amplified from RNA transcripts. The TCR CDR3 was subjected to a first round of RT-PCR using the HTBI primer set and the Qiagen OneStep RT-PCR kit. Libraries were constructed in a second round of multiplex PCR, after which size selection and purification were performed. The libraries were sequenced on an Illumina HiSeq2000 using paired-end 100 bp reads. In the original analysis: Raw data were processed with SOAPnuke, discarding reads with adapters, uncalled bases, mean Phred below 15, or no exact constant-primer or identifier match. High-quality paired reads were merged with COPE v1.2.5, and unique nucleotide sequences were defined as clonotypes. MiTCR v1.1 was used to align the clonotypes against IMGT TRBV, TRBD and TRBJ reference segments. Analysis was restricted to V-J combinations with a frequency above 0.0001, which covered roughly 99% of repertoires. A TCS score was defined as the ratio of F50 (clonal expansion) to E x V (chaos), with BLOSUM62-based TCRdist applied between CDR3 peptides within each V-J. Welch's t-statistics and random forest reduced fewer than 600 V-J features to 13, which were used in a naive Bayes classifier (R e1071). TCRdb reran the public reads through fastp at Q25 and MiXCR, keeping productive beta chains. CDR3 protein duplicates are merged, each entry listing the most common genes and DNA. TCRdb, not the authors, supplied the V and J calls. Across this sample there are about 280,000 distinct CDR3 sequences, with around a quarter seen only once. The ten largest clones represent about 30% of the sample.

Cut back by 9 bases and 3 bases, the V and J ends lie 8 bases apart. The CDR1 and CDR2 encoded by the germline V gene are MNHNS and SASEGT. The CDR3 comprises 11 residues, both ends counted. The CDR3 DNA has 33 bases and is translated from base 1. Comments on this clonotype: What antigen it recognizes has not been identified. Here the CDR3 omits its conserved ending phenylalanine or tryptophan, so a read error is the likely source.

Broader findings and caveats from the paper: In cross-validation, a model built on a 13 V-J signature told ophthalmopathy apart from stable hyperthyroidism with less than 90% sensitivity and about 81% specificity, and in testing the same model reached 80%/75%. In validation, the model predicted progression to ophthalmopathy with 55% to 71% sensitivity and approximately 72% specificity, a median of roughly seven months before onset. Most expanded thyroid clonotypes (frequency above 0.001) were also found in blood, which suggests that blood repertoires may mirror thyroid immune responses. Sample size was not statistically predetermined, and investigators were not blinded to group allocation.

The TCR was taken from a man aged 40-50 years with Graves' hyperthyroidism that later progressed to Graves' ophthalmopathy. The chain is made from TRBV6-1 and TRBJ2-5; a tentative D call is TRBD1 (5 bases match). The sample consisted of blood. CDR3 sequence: CASRREETQYL. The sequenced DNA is TGTGCCAGTCGCAGGGAAGAGACCCAGTACCTC.